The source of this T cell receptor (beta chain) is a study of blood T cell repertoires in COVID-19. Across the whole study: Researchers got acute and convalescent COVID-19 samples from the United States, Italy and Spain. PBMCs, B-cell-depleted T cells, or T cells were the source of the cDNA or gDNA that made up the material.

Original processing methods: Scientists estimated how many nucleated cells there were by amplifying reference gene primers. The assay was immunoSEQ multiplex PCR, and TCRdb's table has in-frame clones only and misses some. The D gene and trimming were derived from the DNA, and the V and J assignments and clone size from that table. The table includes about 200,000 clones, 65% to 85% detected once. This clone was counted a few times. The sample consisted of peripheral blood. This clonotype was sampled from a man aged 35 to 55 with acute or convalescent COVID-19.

CDR3 in amino acids: CASSWTGLNEKLFF. The CDR3 DNA reads TGTGCCAGCAGCTGGACAGGGCTTAATGAAAAACTGTTTTTT. The rearrangement links TRBV11-2 to TRBJ1-4; 8 bases fit TRBD1. The CDR3 extends over 14 amino acids. CDR1 is SGHAT and CDR2 is FQNNGV in the germline V gene. J was trimmed by 4 bases and V by 4 bases; bases with no gene match: 2.